One TCR beta chain is described in this entry. Sequencing used immunoSEQ multiplex PCR; TCRdb keeps in-frame clones, though not all of them. The sample lists under 20,000 clones; approximately 89% were seen once. The sample originates from a study of graft-versus-host responses after intestinal transplantation. This TCR was sampled from a human patient who received an intestinal transplant, so some T cells may come from the graft donor. The material was PBMCs, obtained approximately 230 days after intestinal transplant.

Here the CDR3 DNA reads TGTGCCACCAGCATTAGGGGACCGCGTGAAAAACTGTTTTTT. It translates to CATSIRGPREKLFF. This sequence joins TRBV15 and TRBJ1-4; D is possibly TRBD1 (5 bases). Germline CDR1 LNHNV, CDR2 YYDKDF (reference sequence). The CDR3 runs to 14 residues. V was clipped by 4 bases and J by 7 bases, with 13 bases between them.